This T cell receptor (beta chain) was found in a study of blood T cell repertoires in COVID-19. CDR1 is SNHLY, CDR2 FYNNEI, per germline. This CDR3 is built from 14 residues. Trimming pared 6 bases from V and 6 bases from J, leaving 17 bases between. Original processing notes: Scientists estimated how many nucleated cells there were by amplifying reference gene primers. Data came from immunoSEQ multiplex PCR; TCRdb stores just in-frame clones and leaves some out. V, J and clone size reflect that table, while D and trimming were determined from the DNA. In the table there are about 260,000 clones, about nine tenths of which are singletons.

The sample comprised PBMCs or T cells enriched from blood (not recorded which). The gene calls are TRBV2 and TRBJ1-1; D perhaps matches TRBD1 (5 bases). The clonotype originates from a man aged 50 to 60 who had been exposed to COVID-19. CDR3 sequence reads: CASRWGGGSSEAFF. The CDR3 DNA is TGTGCCAGCAGATGGGGGGGTGGGTCATCTGAAGCTTTCTTT.